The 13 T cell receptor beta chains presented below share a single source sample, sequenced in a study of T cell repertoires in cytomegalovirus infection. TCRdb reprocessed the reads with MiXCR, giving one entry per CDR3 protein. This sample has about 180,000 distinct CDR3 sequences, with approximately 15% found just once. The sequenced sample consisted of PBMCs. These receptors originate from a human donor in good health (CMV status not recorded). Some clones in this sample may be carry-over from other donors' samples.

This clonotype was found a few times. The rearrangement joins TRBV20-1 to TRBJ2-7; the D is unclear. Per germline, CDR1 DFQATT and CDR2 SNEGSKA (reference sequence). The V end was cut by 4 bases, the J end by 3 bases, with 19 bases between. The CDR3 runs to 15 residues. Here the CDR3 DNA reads TGCAGTGCTATTGCAGGCCCGATTTTTCTCTACGAGCAGTACTTC. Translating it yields CSAIAGPIFLYEQYF.

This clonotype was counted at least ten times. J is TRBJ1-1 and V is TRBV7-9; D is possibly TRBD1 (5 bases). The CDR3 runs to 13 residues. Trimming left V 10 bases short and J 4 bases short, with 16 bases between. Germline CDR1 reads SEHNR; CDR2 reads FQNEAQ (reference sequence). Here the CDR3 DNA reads TGTGCCATTCGGGACGGATCATTCACTGAAGCTTTCTTT. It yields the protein CAIRDGSFTEAFF.

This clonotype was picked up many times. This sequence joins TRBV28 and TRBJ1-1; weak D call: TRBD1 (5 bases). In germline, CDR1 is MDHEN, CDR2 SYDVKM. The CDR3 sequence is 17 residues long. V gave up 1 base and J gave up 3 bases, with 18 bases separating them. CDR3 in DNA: TGTGCCAGCAGTTTATCTGCAGGGACTAGGGGATACACTGAAGCTTTCTTT. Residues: CASSLSAGTRGYTEAFF.

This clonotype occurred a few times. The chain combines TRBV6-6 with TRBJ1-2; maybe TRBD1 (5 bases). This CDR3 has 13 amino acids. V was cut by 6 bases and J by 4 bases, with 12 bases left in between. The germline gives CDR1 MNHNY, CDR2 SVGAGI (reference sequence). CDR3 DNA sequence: TGTGCCAGCAGCCAACGGGGGACCTATGGCTACACCTTC. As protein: CASSQRGTYGYTF.

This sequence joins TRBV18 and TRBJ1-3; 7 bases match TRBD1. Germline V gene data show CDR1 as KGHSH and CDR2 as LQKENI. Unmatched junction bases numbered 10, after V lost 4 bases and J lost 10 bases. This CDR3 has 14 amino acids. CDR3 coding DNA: TGTGCCAGCTCACTTCCCGGGACAGAAGGGACCATATATTTT. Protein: CASSLPGTEGTIYF.

CDR3 residues: CSARAAERPKNIQYF. In DNA form, the CDR3 reads TGCAGTGCTAGAGCCGCAGAGCGTCCTAAAAACATTCAGTACTTC. The V call is TRBV20-1, the J call TRBJ2-4; no firm D call. Germline V gene lookup returns CDR1 DFQATT and CDR2 SNEGSKA (reference sequence). This CDR3 comprises 15 residues. V was trimmed by 1 base and J by 4 bases, leaving 14 bases between them.

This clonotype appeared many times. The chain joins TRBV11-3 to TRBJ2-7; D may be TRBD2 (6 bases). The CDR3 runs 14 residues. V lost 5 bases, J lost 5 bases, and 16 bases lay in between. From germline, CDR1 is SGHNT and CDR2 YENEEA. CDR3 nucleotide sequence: TGTGCCAGCAGCGACCGAGGAGGGACGGACGAGCAGTACTTC. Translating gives CASSDRGGTDEQYF.

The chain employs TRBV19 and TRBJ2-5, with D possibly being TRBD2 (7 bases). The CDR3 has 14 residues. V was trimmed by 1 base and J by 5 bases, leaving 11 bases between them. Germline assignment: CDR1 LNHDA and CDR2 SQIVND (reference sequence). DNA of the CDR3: TGTGCCAGTAGTATAGGGGGGGGGCGCGAGACCCAGTACTTC. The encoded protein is CASSIGGGRETQYF.

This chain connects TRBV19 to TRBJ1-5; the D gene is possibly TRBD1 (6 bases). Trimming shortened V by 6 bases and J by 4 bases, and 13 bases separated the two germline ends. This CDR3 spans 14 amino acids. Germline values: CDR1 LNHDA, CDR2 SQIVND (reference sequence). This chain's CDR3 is CASRDRLINQPQHF. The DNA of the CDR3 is TGTGCCAGTAGAGACAGGCTAATAAATCAGCCCCAGCATTTT.

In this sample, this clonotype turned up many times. The DNA of the CDR3 is TGTGCCAGCAGTTCGCAGGGTTTTGGCAATCAGCCCCAGCATTTT. It specifies CASSSQGFGNQPQHF. The chain employs TRBV28 and TRBJ1-5, with D possibly TRBD1 on 5 matching bases. Trimming cost V 4 bases and J 2 bases, with 12 bases left between them. This CDR3 spans 15 amino acids. Germline V CDR1 and CDR2: MDHEN, SYDVKM. Based on the CDR3 plus reference TRBV28 and TRBJ1-5, the full variable domain is DVKVTQSSRYLVKRTGEKVFLECVQDMDHENMFWYRQDPGLGLRLIYFSYDVKMKEKGDIPEGYSVSREKKERFSLILESASTNQTSMYLCASSSQGFGNQPQHFGDGTRLSIL.

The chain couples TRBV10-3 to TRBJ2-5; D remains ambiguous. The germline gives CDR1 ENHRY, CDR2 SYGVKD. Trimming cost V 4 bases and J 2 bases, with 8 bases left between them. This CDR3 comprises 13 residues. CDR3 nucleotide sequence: TGTGCCATCAGTGGGGGTATACAAGAGACCCAGTACTTC. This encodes CAISGGIQETQYF.

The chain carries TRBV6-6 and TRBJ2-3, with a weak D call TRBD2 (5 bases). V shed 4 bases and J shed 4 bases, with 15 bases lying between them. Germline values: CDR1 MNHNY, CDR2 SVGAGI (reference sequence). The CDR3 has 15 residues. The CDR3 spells CASSSHTIGADTQYF. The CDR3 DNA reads TGTGCCAGCAGTTCCCATACTATCGGGGCAGATACGCAGTATTTT.

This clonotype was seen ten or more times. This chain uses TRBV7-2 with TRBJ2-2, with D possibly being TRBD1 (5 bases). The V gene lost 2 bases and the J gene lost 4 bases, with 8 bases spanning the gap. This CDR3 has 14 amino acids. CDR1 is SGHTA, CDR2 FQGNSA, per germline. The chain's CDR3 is CASSLKQVTGELFF. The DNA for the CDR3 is TGTGCCAGCAGCTTAAAACAGGTCACCGGGGAGCTGTTTTTT. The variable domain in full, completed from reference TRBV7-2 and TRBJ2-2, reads GAGVSQSPSNKVTEKGKDVELRCDPISGHTALYWYRQSLGQGLEFLIYFQGNSAPDKSGLPSDRFSAERTGGSVSTLTIQRTQQEDSAVYLCASSLKQVTGELFFGEGSRLTVL.